The sequence of this T cell receptor beta chain was determined in a study of blood T cell repertoires in COVID-19. Study details: Specimens from acute and convalescent COVID-19 originated in the United States, Italy and Spain.

Clones were sequenced by immunoSEQ multiplex PCR, and TCRdb holds only the in-frame ones, with some missing. Of tens of thousands of clones listed, roughly 90% are singletons. This CDR3 comprises 12 residues. The V gene lost 2 bases and the J gene lost 8 bases, with 9 bases spanning the gap. CDR1 is LNHDA and CDR2 is SQIVND in the germline V gene (reference sequence). The receptor was isolated from a man aged 65-85 years with active or convalescent COVID-19. V and J are TRBV19 and TRBJ1-2; D uncertain. Sequencing was performed on peripheral blood. CDR3 sequence: CASSIRYLGYTF. The CDR3 region has the DNA TGTGCCAGTAGTATACGGTATCTGGGCTACACCTTC.